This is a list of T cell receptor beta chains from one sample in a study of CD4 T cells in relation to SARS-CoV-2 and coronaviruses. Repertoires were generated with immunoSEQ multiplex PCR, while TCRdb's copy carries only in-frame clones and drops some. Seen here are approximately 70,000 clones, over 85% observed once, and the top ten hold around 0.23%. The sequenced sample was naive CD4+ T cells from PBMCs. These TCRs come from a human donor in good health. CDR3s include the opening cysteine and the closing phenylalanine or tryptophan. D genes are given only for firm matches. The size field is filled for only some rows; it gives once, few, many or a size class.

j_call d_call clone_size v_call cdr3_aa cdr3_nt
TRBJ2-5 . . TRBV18 CASSPSSQETQYF TGTGCCAGCTCACCCTCCTCTCAAGAGACCCAGTACTTC
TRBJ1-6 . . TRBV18 CASSPQHRDNSPLHF TGTGCCAGCTCACCACAGCACAGGGATAATTCACCCCTCCACTTT
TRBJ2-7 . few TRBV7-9 CASSLVSAVGILEQYF TGTGCCAGCAGCTTAGTTTCGGCAGTCGGCATTCTGGAGCAGTACTTC
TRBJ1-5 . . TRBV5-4 CASSRGGRGNQPQHF TGTGCCAGCAGCCGGGGGGGGCGAGGCAATCAGCCCCAGCATTTT
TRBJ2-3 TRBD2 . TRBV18 CASSPLTSGVPDTQYF TGTGCCAGCTCACCTCTGACTAGCGGGGTCCCAGATACGCAGTATTTT
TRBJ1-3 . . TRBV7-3 CASSSVGGSGNTIYF TGTGCCAGCAGCTCGGTGGGTGGCTCTGGAAACACCATATATTTT
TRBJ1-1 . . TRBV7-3 CASSLQVNTEAFF TGTGCCAGCAGCTTACAGGTGAACACTGAAGCTTTCTTT
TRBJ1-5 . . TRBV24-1 CATSDINQPQHF TGTGCCACCAGCGACATAAATCAGCCCCAGCATTTT
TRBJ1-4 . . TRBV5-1 CASSLGVGTKEKLFF TGCGCCAGCAGCTTGGGGGTGGGCACTAAGGAAAAACTGTTTTTT
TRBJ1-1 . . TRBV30 CAWSVQGALEAFF TGTGCCTGGAGTGTACAAGGGGCCCTTGAAGCTTTCTTT
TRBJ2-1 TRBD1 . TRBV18 CASSLTGGNEQFF TGTGCCAGCTCCCTGACAGGGGGCAATGAGCAGTTCTTC
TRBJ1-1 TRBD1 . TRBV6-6 CASSITGGTEAFF TGTGCCAGCAGTATCACAGGGGGCACTGAAGCTTTCTTT
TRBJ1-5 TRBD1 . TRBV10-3 CAISESRGNQPQHF TGTGCCATCAGTGAGTCCAGGGGGAATCAGCCCCAGCATTTT
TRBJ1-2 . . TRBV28 CASSSGGTDYGYTF TGTGCCAGCAGTTCGGGCGGGACGGACTATGGCTACACCTTC
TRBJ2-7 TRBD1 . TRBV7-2 CASSLASRGPGQGAYEQYF TGTGCCAGCAGCTTAGCATCCAGGGGGCCTGGACAGGGGGCTTACGAGCAGTACTTC
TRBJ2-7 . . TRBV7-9 CASSPSGRELQYF TGTGCCAGCAGCCCGTCGGGGCGGGAACTCCAGTACTTC
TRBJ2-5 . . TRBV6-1 CASSEVLGEGETQYF TGTGCCAGCAGTGAAGTCTTGGGGGAAGGGGAGACCCAGTACTTC
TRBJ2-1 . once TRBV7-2 CASTQRQAGEQFF TGTGCCAGCACCCAACGACAGGCCGGGGAGCAGTTCTTC
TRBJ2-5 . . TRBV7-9 CASSRRGFQETQYF TGTGCCAGCAGTCGGCGGGGATTCCAAGAGACCCAGTACTTC
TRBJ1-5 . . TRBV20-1 CSASMGLDQPQHF TGCAGTGCTAGTATGGGCCTGGATCAGCCCCAGCATTTT
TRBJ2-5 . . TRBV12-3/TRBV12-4 CASSLVLKETQYF TGTGCCAGCAGTTTAGTTCTAAAAGAGACCCAGTACTTC
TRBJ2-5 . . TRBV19 CASSNWGRETQYF TGTGCCAGTAGTAACTGGGGACGGGAGACCCAGTACTTC
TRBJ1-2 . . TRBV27 CASSLKQGLGGYTF TGTGCCAGCAGTTTAAAGCAGGGACTCGGTGGCTACACCTTC
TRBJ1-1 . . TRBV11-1 CASSLGREREAFF TGTGCCAGCAGCCTGGGCCGCGAGAGGGAAGCTTTCTTT
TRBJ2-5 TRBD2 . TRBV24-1 CATSDPRGTSGSGETQYF TGTGCCACCAGTGATCCGCGGGGGACTAGCGGGAGCGGGGAGACCCAGTACTTC
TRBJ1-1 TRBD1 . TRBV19 CASSFRQTGAWDTEAFF TGTGCCAGTAGTTTTCGGCAGACAGGGGCCTGGGACACTGAAGCTTTCTTT
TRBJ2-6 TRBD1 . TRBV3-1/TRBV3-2 CASTGQGSGANVLTF TGTGCCAGCACGGGACAGGGCTCTGGGGCCAACGTCCTGACTTTC
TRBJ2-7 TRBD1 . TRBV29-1 CSVAGQGNEQYF TGCAGCGTGGCGGGACAGGGGAACGAGCAGTACTTC
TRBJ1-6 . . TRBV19 CASSITGPNSPLHF TGTGCCAGTAGTATTACAGGACCTAATTCACCCCTCCACTTT
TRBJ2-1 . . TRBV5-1 CASSTGVHNEQFF TGCGCCAGCAGCACGGGGGTGCACAATGAGCAGTTCTTC
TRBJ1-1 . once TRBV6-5 CASSYADSEAFF TGTGCCAGCAGTTACGCGGATTCTGAAGCTTTCTTT
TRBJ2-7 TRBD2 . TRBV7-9 CASSLDRLAGVTYEQYF TGTGCCAGCAGCTTGGACCGACTAGCGGGAGTCACCTACGAGCAGTACTTC
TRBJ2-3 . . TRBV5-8 CASSPREWSQYF TGTGCCAGCAGCCCGCGGGAATGGTCGCAGTATTTT
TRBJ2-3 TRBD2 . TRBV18 CASSPRTSGSADTQYF TGTGCCAGCTCACCGCGGACTAGCGGGAGTGCAGATACGCAGTATTTT
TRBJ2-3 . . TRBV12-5 CASGAADTQYF TGTGCTAGTGGCGCCGCAGATACGCAGTATTTT
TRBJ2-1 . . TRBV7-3 CASSPTGDSYNEQFF TGTGCCAGCAGCCCAACGGGGGACTCCTACAATGAGCAGTTCTTC
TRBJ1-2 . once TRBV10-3 CAIRAGDANYGYTF TGTGCCATCAGAGCAGGGGACGCTAACTATGGCTACACCTTC
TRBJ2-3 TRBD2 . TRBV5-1 CASSLGGLAGGQADTQYF TGCGCCAGCAGCTTGGGGGGACTAGCGGGGGGGCAGGCAGATACGCAGTATTTT
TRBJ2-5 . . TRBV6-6 CASSRLLSWETQYF TGTGCCAGCAGTCGCCTCTTATCCTGGGAGACCCAGTACTTC
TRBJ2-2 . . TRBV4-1 CASSPFYGNTGELFF TGCGCCAGCAGCCCCTTCTACGGAAACACCGGGGAGCTGTTTTTT
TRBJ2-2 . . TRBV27 CASSLRQTRPTGELFF TGTGCCAGCAGTTTGCGACAGACCAGGCCCACCGGGGAGCTGTTTTTT
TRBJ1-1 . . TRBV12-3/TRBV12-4 CASSQDLNTEAFF TGTGCCAGCAGTCAGGACCTGAACACTGAAGCTTTCTTT
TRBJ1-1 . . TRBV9 CASSPAGGTEAFF TGTGCCAGCAGCCCGGCGGGAGGCACTGAAGCTTTCTTT
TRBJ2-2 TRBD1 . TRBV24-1 CATSDFRQGATGELFF TGTGCCACCAGTGATTTCCGACAGGGGGCGACCGGGGAGCTGTTTTTT
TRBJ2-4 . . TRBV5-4 CASSFRLLGVDIQYF TGTGCCAGCAGCTTCCGTTTACTAGGGGTCGACATTCAGTACTTC
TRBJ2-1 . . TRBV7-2 CASSFTGNYNEQFF TGTGCCAGCAGCTTTACAGGGAATTACAATGAGCAGTTCTTC
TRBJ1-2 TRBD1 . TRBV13 CASSTTGAYYGYTF TGTGCCAGCAGCACTACAGGGGCCTACTATGGCTACACCTTC
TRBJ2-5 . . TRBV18 CASSHRGAEETQYF TGTGCCAGCTCCCACCGGGGGGCAGAAGAGACCCAGTACTTC
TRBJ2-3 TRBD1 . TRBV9 CASSPRPNNRDRGRPDTQYF TGTGCCAGCAGCCCTCGCCCAAATAACCGGGACAGGGGGCGCCCAGATACGCAGTATTTT
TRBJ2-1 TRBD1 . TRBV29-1 CSGAGTAYNEQFF TGCAGCGGGGCCGGGACAGCGTACAATGAGCAGTTCTTC
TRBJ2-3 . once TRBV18 CASSPPGSWRDTQYF TGTGCCAGCTCACCACCGGGAAGTTGGCGAGATACGCAGTATTTT
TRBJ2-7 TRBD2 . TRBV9 CASSPRTSGTTYEQYF TGTGCCAGCAGCCCCCGGACTAGCGGGACTACCTACGAGCAGTACTTC
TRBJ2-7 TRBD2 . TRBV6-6 CASSPGAGESSYEQYF TGTGCCAGCAGTCCTGGAGCGGGGGAAAGCTCCTACGAGCAGTACTTC
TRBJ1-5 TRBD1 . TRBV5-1 CASSSYSRDREMRRNQPQHF TGCGCCAGCAGCTCCTATTCCCGGGACAGGGAGATGCGACGCAATCAGCCCCAGCATTTT
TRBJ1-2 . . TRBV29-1 CSVGGIQGYGYTF TGCAGCGTTGGAGGTATACAGGGCTATGGCTACACCTTC
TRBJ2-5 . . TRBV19 CASSTGRGETQYF TGTGCCAGTAGTACCGGACGGGGAGAGACCCAGTACTTC
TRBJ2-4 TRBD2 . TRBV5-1 CASSLVTGGGDIQYF TGCGCCAGCAGCTTGGTAACGGGGGGGGGCGACATTCAGTACTTC
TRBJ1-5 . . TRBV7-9 CASSFGPATGQPQHF TGTGCCAGCAGCTTTGGTCCAGCTACCGGTCAGCCCCAGCATTTT